The 20 T cell receptor beta chains reported below all come from one sample, sequenced in a study of a mutant IDH1 vaccine in newly diagnosed glioma. Their antigens are not known. As to time point: week 35, safety follow-up. With topical imiquimod, each dose of the vaccine consisted of 300 ug of mutant IDH1 20-mer peptide. Measured with immunoSEQ multiplex PCR; TCRdb has only the in-frame clones, and not every one. Of about 72,000 clones listed, roughly 83% are singletons. The specimen was PBMCs, collected from a glioma patient whose treatment included an IDH1 peptide vaccine. The receptors come from a man younger than 35 with glioma.

The chain links TRBV5-5 to TRBJ1-5, with D maybe TRBD1 (5 bases). Germline CDR1 SGHKS, CDR2 YYEKEE (reference sequence). The CDR3 is 14 amino acids. V lost 2 bases to trimming and J lost 2 bases, with 8 bases between them. CDR3 DNA: TGTGCCAGCAGCTTAGGGACTGGCAATCAGCCCCAGCATTTT. Amino acids: CASSLGTGNQPQHF. The full variable domain, in which reference TRBV5-5 and TRBJ1-5 provide the parts outside the CDR3, is DAGVTQSPTHLIKTRGQQVTLRCSPISGHKSVSWYQQVLGQGPQFIFQYYEKEERGRGNFPDRFSARQFPNYSSELNVNALLLGDSALYLCASSLGTGNQPQHFGDGTRLSIL.

V usage is TRBV9 and J usage is TRBJ2-7, with D perhaps TRBD2 (7 bases). The CDR3 consists of 13 residues. Germline loops: CDR1 SGDLS, CDR2 YYNGEE. V lost 3 bases, J lost 7 bases, and 14 bases lay in between. CDR3 nucleotides: TGTGCCAGCAGCGGTAGGGAGGGGGTGGAGCAGTACTTC. Translated: CASSGREGVEQYF. Full variable domain (outside the CDR3, taken from reference TRBV9 and TRBJ2-7): DSGVTQTPKHLITATGQRVTLRCSPRSGDLSVYWYQQSLDQGLQFLIQYYNGEERAKGNILERFSAQQFPDLHSELNLSSLELGDSALYFCASSGREGVEQYFGPGTRLTVT.

This rearrangement joins TRBV7-9 to TRBJ1-1; the D is unclear. The CDR3 is made up of 11 amino acids. V was shortened by 5 bases and J by 11 bases, with 12 bases between the two germline ends. The germline gives CDR1 SEHNR, CDR2 FQNEAQ (reference sequence). The CDR3 spells CASSPGRWAFF. CDR3 DNA: TGTGCCAGCAGCCCCGGCAGGTGGGCTTTCTTT.

J is TRBJ1-6 and V is TRBV4-1, with D hard to call. The CDR3 runs to 15 residues. The germline V gene has CDR1 MGHRA and CDR2 YSYEKL. Trimming shortened V by 3 bases and J by 7 bases, and 13 bases separated the two germline ends. The CDR3 sequence: CASSHPTRSNSPLHF. CDR3 coding DNA: TGCGCCAGCAGCCACCCTACAAGGTCCAATTCACCCCTCCACTTT.

This chain links TRBV28 with TRBJ2-1, with 11 bases lining up with TRBD2. The germline CDR1 and CDR2 sequences are MDHEN and SYDVKM. Trimming removed 5 bases from V and 7 bases from J; junction bases left unmatched: 4. This CDR3 is 14 amino acids long. The CDR3 nucleotides read TGTGCCAGCAGTCGGACTAGCGGGTCGAATGAGCAGTTCTTC. Its protein product is CASSRTSGSNEQFF.

This sequence joins TRBV2 and TRBJ2-7; unclear D gene. V lost 2 bases to trimming and J lost 4 bases, with 3 bases between them. Germline CDR1 SNHLY, CDR2 FYNNEI. The CDR3 has 11 residues. The chain's CDR3 is CASSENYEQYF. CDR3 in DNA: TGTGCCAGCAGTGAAAATTACGAGCAGTACTTC.

The CDR3 is CASSGGTGGYEQYF. CDR3 nucleotide sequence: TGCGCCAGCAGCGGCGGGACAGGGGGATACGAGCAGTACTTC. The rearrangement links TRBV5-1 to TRBJ2-7; 11 positions agree with TRBD1. Trimming at V came to 4 bases and at J to 4 bases, leaving 4 bases not matched to a gene. Germline V lookup: CDR1 SGHRS, CDR2 YFSETQ. The CDR3 length is 14 residues.

The chain is built from TRBV2 and TRBJ2-2; D may be TRBD2 (5 bases). The length of the CDR3 is 15 residues. The germline V gene encodes CDR1 SNHLY and CDR2 FYNNEI. The V gene lost 5 bases and the J gene lost 6 bases, with 16 bases spanning the gap. This CDR3 is CASSILDSLPGELFF. Here the CDR3 DNA reads TGTGCCAGCAGTATACTGGACTCCCTCCCCGGGGAGCTGTTTTTT.

The sample holds a few counts of this clone. The chain has TRBV27 and TRBJ1-1; 8 bases fit TRBD1. The CDR3 extends over 14 amino acids. Germline-derived CDR1 and CDR2 are MNHEY and SMNVEV (reference sequence). Trimming took 6 bases from V and 3 from J; bases not matched to a gene: 6. In DNA, the CDR3 is TGTGCCAGCAGCCGGGACAGGTCACACACTGAAGCTTTCTTT. The encoded protein is CASSRDRSHTEAFF.

This clone has a single count. V gene TRBV18 combines with J gene TRBJ1-5, with D maybe TRBD1 (5 bases). The germline CDR1 and CDR2 sequences are KGHSH and LQKENI. Trimming cost V 3 bases and J 2 bases, with 14 bases left between them. CDR3 length equals 16 residues. In DNA, the CDR3 is TGTGCCAGCTCACCCTCTGGGGCGGGAGGCAATCAGCCCCAGCATTTT. Amino acids: CASSPSGAGGNQPQHF.

The V and J genes are TRBV5-1 and TRBJ2-7; 8 bases are a match to TRBD2. V trimming: 4 bases; J trimming: 0 bases; junction bases outside the gene matches: 6. The CDR3 totals 15 residues. Germline V lookup: CDR1 SGHRS, CDR2 YFSETQ. The CDR3 DNA sequence: TGCGCCAGCAGCCTGAATAGCGGGGACTCCTACGAGCAGTACTTC. It encodes CASSLNSGDSYEQYF.

This chain uses TRBV20-1 with TRBJ1-4; D remains ambiguous. The germline V gene encodes CDR1 DFQATT and CDR2 SNEGSKA (reference sequence). The length of the CDR3 is 11 residues. Trimming stripped 6 bases from V and 8 bases from J, with 10 bases between. CDR3: CSAGPAEKLFF. The CDR3 nucleotides are TGCAGTGCCGGTCCGGCCGAAAAACTGTTTTTT.

The chain joins TRBV6-5 to TRBJ2-2; possibly TRBD2 for D (7 bases). Germline CDR1 and CDR2: MNHEY and SVGAGI. CDR3 length: 16 residues. Trimming stripped 0 bases from V and 4 bases from J, with 12 bases between. In nucleotides, the CDR3 is TGTGCCAGCAGTTACTCGGGGGGGCGGACCACCGGGGAGCTGTTTTTT. Encoded protein: CASSYSGGRTTGELFF.

V usage is TRBV6-5 and J usage is TRBJ1-3; D may be TRBD1 (5 bases). The germline V and J ends were trimmed by 5 bases and 4 bases, with 15 bases remaining between them. In germline, CDR1 is MNHEY, CDR2 SVGAGI. This CDR3 is 15 amino acids long. The CDR3 protein is CASSLGGAGGNTIYF. The CDR3 coding sequence is TGTGCCAGCAGTCTGGGTGGGGCGGGGGGAAACACCATATATTTT.

J is TRBJ1-2 and V is TRBV27, with D tentatively TRBD1 (5 bases). Germline-derived CDR1 and CDR2 are MNHEY and SMNVEV (reference sequence). V was clipped by 6 bases and J by 8 bases, with 13 bases between them. The CDR3 totals 12 residues. For the CDR3, the DNA is TGTGCCAGCAGGGAAGGAGGGGCGGGCTACACCTTC. This translates into CASREGGAGYTF.

This chain uses TRBV30 with TRBJ2-1; 13 bases are a match to TRBD2. The CDR3 consists of 13 residues. V shed 5 bases and J 9 bases; nucleotides not matched to a gene: 4. Per germline, CDR1 GTSNPN and CDR2 SVGIG (reference sequence). CDR3 amino acids: CAWWTSGGLEQFF. The CDR3, as DNA: TGTGCCTGGTGGACTAGCGGGGGCCTTGAGCAGTTCTTC.

This sequence joins TRBV19 and TRBJ2-1; D could derive from TRBD1 or TRBD2 (5 bases each). V shed 4 bases and J shed 0 bases, with 7 bases lying between them. Per the germline V gene, CDR1 is LNHDA and CDR2 is SQIVND (reference sequence). This CDR3 comprises 14 residues. The CDR3 region is CASSKGSSYNEQFF. As DNA, the CDR3 is TGTGCCAGTAGTAAGGGGAGCTCCTACAATGAGCAGTTCTTC.

This chain joins TRBV7-3 and TRBJ2-3; perhaps D is TRBD1 or TRBD2 (6 bases each). Germline values: CDR1 SGHTA, CDR2 FQGTGA. The CDR3 sequence is 14 residues long. Deletions cut 6 bases from V and 4 bases from J, with 14 bases between. CDR3 coding DNA: TGTGCCAGCAGTCAGGAGGGGGGCGCAGATACGCAGTATTTT. Protein sequence: CASSQEGGADTQYF.

The rearrangement joins TRBV5-1 to TRBJ2-7; D call uncertain. The CDR3 totals 15 residues. The V end was cut by 0 bases, the J end by 2 bases, with 12 bases between. Per the germline V gene, CDR1 is SGHRS and CDR2 is YFSETQ. CDR3 protein: CASSLGDLPTYEQYF. In DNA, the CDR3 is TGCGCCAGCAGCTTGGGGGATCTTCCCACCTACGAGCAGTACTTC.

The chain carries TRBV29-1 and TRBJ2-7; D is undetermined. Trimming left V 4 bases short and J 2 bases short, with 12 bases between. Germline loops: CDR1 SQVTM, CDR2 ANQGSEA. The CDR3 is 13 amino acids. The CDR3 reads CSVARDITYEQYF. In DNA form, the CDR3 reads TGCAGCGTTGCCCGTGACATAACCTACGAGCAGTACTTC.